This T cell receptor (beta chain) was recorded in a study of blood T cell repertoires in COVID-19. Overall study context: Acute-phase and convalescent COVID-19 samples originated in the United States, Italy and Spain.

This CDR3 spans 14 amino acids. Germline CDR1 reads MNHEY; CDR2 reads SMNVEV (reference sequence). Trimming took 6 bases from V and 2 from J; bases not matched to a gene: 4. The method was immunoSEQ multiplex PCR; TCRdb's version includes in-frame clones alone and lacks a portion of them. The sample carries about 250,000 clones, 87% recorded once. The sample consisted of PBMCs or T cells enriched from blood (not recorded which). This clonotype originated in a woman in her 30s with acute COVID-19. V is TRBV27 and J is TRBJ2-3; TRBD2 aligns across 8 bases. The CDR3 DNA is TGTGCCAGCAGGGCGGGGGGACCCACAGATACGCAGTATTTT. Amino acid sequence: CASRAGGPTDTQYF.